This section outlines one T cell receptor (beta chain) sequence together with its context. What it binds is unknown. PCR employed 60 Vbeta and 13 Jbeta primers. Libraries were prepared by immunoSEQ multiplex PCR; TCRdb keeps only in-frame clonotypes and omits some of them. Of more than 95,000 clones in the sample, around 66% are singletons; the top ten hold 2.5% to 4%. The sample is drawn from a study of cytomegalovirus exposure and HLA in healthy donors. Regarding the study as a whole: Common viral pathogens (according to a later analysis) appeared linked to several of the most significant clusters.

The CDR3 is 15 amino acids. Germline lookup yields CDR1 LNHDA and CDR2 SQIVND (reference sequence). Trimming took off 9 bases at V and 0 bases at J, with 15 bases between the two ends. Donors were nominally healthy when sampled, though unrecorded immune exposures were likely. The sequence was collected from a woman aged 50 to 65 in good health and CMV-seronegative. Specimen: PBMCs. V and J are TRBV19 and TRBJ1-5, with unresolved D. This chain's CDR3 is CASRAGSYSNQPQHF. The CDR3 DNA sequence: TGTGCCAGCAGAGCCGGGAGTTATAGCAATCAGCCCCAGCATTTT.